This T cell receptor (beta chain) comes out of a study of cytomegalovirus exposure and HLA in healthy donors. This clone has only one observation. Its antigen is unknown. Profiling relied on immunoSEQ multiplex PCR, and the TCRdb table lists in-frame clones only, not all of them. The sample holds roughly 110,000 clones, roughly nine tenths seen once. The CDR3 runs 11 residues. V shed 6 bases and J 12 bases; nucleotides not matched to a gene: 8. Looked up from germline, CDR1 is DFQATT and CDR2 is SNEGSKA (reference sequence). Study results and limitations: Altogether, 164 TCR beta chains were recorded as cytomegalovirus-associated.

The chain uses TRBV20-1 and TRBJ2-1; 7 positions agree with TRBD2. Sequenced material: PBMCs. The TCR was taken from a woman between 18 and 30 years old in good health and CMV-seropositive. The CDR3 DNA follows: TGCAGTGCCCCTAGGACGGGGGGGCAGTTCTTC. Translated, it gives CSAPRTGGQFF.